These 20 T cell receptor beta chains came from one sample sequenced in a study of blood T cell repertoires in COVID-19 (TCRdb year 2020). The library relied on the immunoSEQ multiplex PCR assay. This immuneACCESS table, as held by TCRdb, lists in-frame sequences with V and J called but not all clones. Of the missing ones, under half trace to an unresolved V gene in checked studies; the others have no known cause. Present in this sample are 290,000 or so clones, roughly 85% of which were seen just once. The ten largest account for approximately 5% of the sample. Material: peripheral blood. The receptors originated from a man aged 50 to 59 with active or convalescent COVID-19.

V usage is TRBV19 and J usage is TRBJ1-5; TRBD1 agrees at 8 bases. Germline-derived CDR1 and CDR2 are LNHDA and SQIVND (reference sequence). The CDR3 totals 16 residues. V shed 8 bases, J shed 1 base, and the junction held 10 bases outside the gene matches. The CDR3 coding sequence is TGTGCCAGTCACTCCAGGACAGGGACGAGCAATCAGCCCCAGCATTTT. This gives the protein CASHSRTGTSNQPQHF.

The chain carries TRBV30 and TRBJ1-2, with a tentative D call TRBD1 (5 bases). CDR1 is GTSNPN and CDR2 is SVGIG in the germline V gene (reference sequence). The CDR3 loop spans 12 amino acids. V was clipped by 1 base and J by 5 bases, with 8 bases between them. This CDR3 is CAWSAAGYGYTF. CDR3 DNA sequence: TGTGCCTGGAGTGCTGCAGGGTATGGCTACACCTTC.

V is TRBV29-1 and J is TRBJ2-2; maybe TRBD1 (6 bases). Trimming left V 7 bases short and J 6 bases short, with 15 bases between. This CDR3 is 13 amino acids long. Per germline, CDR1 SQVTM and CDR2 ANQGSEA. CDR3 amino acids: CSAEGDMAGELFF. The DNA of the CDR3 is TGCAGCGCCGAAGGGGACATGGCCGGGGAGCTGTTTTTT.

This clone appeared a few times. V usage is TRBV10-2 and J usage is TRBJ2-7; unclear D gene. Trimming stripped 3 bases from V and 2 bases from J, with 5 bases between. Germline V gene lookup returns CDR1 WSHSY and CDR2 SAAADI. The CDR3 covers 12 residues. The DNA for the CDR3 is TGCGCCAGCAGTGAATCAGCCTACGAGCAGTACTTC. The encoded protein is CASSESAYEQYF.

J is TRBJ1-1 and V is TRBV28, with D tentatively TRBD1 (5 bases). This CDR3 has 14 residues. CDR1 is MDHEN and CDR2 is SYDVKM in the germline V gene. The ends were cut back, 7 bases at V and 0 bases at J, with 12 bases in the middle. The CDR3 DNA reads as TGTGCCAGCATAGTATGGGGCATGAACACTGAAGCTTTCTTT. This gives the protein CASIVWGMNTEAFF.

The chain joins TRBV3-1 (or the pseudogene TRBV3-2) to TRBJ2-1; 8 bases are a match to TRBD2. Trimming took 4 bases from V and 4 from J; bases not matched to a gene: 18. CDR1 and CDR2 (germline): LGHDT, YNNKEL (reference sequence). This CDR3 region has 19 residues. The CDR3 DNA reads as TGTGCCAGCAGCCCCCAGGGGATAGTCGCGGGAGGTTTGTACAATGAGCAGTTCTTC. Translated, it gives CASSPQGIVAGGLYNEQFF.

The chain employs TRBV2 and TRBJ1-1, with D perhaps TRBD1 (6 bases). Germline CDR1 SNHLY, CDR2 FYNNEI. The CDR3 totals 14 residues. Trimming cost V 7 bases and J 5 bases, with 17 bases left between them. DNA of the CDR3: TGTGCCAGCATGAGGGACCTCCAGGGGACTGAAGCTTTCTTT. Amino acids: CASMRDLQGTEAFF. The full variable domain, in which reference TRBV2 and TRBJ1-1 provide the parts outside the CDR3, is EPEVTQTPSHQVTQMGQEVILRCVPISNHLYFYWYRQILGQKVEFLVSFYNNEISEKSEIFDDQFSVERPDGSNFTLKIRSTKLEDSAMYFCASMRDLQGTEAFFGQGTRLTVV.

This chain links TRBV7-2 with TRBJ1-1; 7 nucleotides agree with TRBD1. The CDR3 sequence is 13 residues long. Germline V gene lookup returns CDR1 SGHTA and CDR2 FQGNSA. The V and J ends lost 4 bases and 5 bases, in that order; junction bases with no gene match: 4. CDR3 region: CASSSGQRTEAFF. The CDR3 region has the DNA TGTGCCAGCAGCTCGGGACAGAGAACTGAAGCTTTCTTT.

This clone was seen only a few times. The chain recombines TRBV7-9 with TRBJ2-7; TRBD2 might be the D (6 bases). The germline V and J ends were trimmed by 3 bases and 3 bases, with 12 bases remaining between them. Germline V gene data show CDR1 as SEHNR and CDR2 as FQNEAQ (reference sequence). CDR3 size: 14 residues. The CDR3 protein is CASSLREKGYEQYF. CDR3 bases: TGTGCCAGCAGCTTGCGGGAAAAGGGCTACGAGCAGTACTTC.

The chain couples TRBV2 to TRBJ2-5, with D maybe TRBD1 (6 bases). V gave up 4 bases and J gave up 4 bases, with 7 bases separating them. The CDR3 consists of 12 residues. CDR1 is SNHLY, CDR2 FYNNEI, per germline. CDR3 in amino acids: CASSAQGETQYF. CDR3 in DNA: TGTGCCAGCAGTGCACAGGGAGAGACCCAGTACTTC.

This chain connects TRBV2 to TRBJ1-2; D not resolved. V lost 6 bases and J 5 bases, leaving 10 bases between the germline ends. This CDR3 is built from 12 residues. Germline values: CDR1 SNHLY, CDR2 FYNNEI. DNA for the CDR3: TGTGCCAGCAGGGCGGGGAGTTATGGCTACACCTTC. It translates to CASRAGSYGYTF.

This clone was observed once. The CDR3 sequence is CSASPPTGLVYNEQFF. CDR3 coding DNA: TGCAGTGCTAGTCCCCCCACGGGACTAGTCTACAATGAGCAGTTCTTC. The chain is built from TRBV20-1 and TRBJ2-1; TRBD2 agrees at 8 bases. Germline CDR1 is DFQATT and CDR2 is SNEGSKA (reference sequence). Losses at the gene ends were 3 bases for V and 3 bases for J; bases not matched to a gene: 10. The CDR3 consists of 16 residues.

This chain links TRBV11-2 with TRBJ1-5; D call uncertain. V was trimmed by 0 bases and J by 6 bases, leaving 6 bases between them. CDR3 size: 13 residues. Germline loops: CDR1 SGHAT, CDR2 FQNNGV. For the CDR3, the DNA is TGTGCCAGCAGCTTAGATGCGAGTCAGCCCCAGCATTTT. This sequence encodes CASSLDASQPQHF. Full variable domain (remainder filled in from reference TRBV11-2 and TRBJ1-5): EAGVAQSPRYKIIEKRQSVAFWCNPISGHATLYWYQQILGQGPKLLIQFQNNGVVDDSQLPKDRFSAERLKGVDSTLKIQPAKLEDSAVYLCASSLDASQPQHFGDGTRLSIL.

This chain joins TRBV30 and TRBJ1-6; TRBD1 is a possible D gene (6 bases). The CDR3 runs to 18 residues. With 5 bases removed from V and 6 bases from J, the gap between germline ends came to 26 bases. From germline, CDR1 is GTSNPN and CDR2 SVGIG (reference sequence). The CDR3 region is CAWRLLQGSRQLNSPLHF. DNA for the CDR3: TGTGCCTGGCGACTCCTACAGGGCTCTCGTCAACTTAATTCACCCCTCCACTTT.

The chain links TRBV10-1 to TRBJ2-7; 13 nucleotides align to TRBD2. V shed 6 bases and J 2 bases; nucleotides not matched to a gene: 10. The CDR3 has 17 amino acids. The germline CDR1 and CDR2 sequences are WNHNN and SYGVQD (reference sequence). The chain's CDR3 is CASRGGLAGDGTYEQYF. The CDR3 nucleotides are TGCGCCAGCAGAGGTGGACTAGCGGGAGATGGGACCTACGAGCAGTACTTC.

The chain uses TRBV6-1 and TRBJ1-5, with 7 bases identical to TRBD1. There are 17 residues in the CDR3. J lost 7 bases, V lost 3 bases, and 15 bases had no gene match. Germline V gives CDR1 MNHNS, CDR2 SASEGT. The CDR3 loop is CASSDRQGGARGQPQHF. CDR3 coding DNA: TGTGCCAGCAGTGACAGACAGGGAGGCGCCCGGGGGCAGCCCCAGCATTTT.

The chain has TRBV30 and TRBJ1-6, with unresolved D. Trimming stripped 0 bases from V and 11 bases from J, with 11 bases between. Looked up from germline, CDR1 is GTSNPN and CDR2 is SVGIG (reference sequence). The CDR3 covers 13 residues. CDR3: CAWSVSPGAPLHF. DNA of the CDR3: TGTGCCTGGAGTGTAAGTCCTGGAGCACCCCTCCACTTT.

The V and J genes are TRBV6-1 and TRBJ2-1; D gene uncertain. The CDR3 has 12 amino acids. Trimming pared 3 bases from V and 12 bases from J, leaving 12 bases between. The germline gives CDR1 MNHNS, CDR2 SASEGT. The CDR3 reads CASSDRLAGQFF. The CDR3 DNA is TGTGCCAGCAGTGATCGGTTAGCTGGGCAGTTCTTC.

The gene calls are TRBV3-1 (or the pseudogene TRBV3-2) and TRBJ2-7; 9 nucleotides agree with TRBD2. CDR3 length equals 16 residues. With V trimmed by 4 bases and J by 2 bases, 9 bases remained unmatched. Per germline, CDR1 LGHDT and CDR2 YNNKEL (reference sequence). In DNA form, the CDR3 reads TGTGCCAGCAGCCCCGAGAGGGTAGCGGGGGCCTACGAGCAGTACTTC. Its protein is CASSPERVAGAYEQYF.

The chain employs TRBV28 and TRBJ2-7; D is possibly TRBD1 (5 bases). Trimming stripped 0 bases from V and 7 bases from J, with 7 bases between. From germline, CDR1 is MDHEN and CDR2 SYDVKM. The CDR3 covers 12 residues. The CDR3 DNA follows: TGTGCCAGCAGTTTATGGAAGGGGGAGCAGTACTTC. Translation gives CASSLWKGEQYF.